This TCR beta chain emerged from a study of blood T cell repertoires in COVID-19. Overall study: The study drew acute and convalescent COVID-19 samples from the United States, Italy and Spain. PBMCs, B-cell-depleted T cells, or T cells provided the cDNA or gDNA that made up the material.

Original methodology: Quantification of nucleated cells was approximated via reference gene primer amplification. The repertoire was sequenced with immunoSEQ multiplex PCR; TCRdb's copy has only in-frame clones and lacks some. The V and J calls and clone size are taken from that table; D and trimming were inferred from the DNA. The sample comprises approximately 300,000 clones, about 83% of which are singletons, and about 1.2% rests with the top ten. Germline CDR1 and CDR2: MNHEY and SVGEGT. CDR3 length: 13 residues. The V and J ends lost 4 bases and 4 bases respectively, with 10 bases between them. This clone was detected only a few times.

Sequences were obtained from peripheral blood. V is TRBV6-2 or TRBV6-3 and J is TRBJ1-2; D gene unclear. The sequence was obtained from a woman between 45 and 60 years old with acute or convalescent COVID-19. This CDR3 is CASSLTGLYGYTF. The CDR3 DNA follows: TGTGCCAGCAGTTTAACCGGACTCTATGGCTACACCTTC.